This T cell receptor (beta chain) was found in a study of OX40 agonist ivuxolimab in advanced cancers. Study-wide context: It was ivuxolimab, an agonistic anti-OX40 (CD134) antibody, that patients were treated with. The mean age was roughly 60 years, ranging from 23 to 79, with 80% to 85% of participants male. Study observations and caveats: Researchers did not establish what antigens the expanded peripheral T cells target. CD4+ and CD8+ blood T cells expanded clonally by week 6 at 0.1 to 3.0 mg/kg.

About this clone: The antigen is not known.

V lost 5 bases and J 3 bases, leaving 20 bases between the germline ends. The CDR3 has 16 amino acids. The germline V gene has CDR1 MNHEY and CDR2 SMNVEV (reference sequence). TCRdb keeps only in-frame clones here, not all; method: immunoSEQ multiplex PCR. The top ten hold over 15% of the sample, which has 15,000 to 25,000 clones, approximately 80% seen once. The chain recombines TRBV27 with TRBJ2-7; D may correspond to TRBD1 or TRBD2 (6 bases each). Sample: CD4+ or CD8+ T cells sorted from blood, taken in a trial of the OX40 agonist ivuxolimab. The TCR comes from an adult with an advanced solid tumor such as melanoma, head and neck, liver or kidney cancer. The CDR3 sequence: CASSHSGLKGVYEQYF. As DNA, the CDR3 is TGTGCCAGCAGTCATTCGGGACTCAAGGGGGTCTACGAGCAGTACTTC.